This TCR beta chain was identified in a study of graft-versus-host responses after intestinal transplantation (dated by TCRdb to the early 2020s). In terms of the full investigation: The transplants that recipients got were multivisceral, liver-intestinal, or isolated intestinal. Of the 20 to 25 intestinal transplant recipients enrolled in the cohort, one of whom was a retransplant, a few patients without pretransplant specimens were excluded. Donor T cell macrochimerism was defined as a peak of at least 4% donor T cells among recipient peripheral blood mononuclear cells. After intestinal transplantation, graft-versus-host and host-versus-graft alloreactive T cell clones in the graft, circulation and bone marrow were tracked using bulk TCR-beta CDR3 sequencing. To identify alloreactive clones, pre-transplant mixed lymphocyte reaction products were sequenced and then compared with unstimulated pre-transplant donor and recipient T cells. Rather than going through the commercial service, samples from three later patients were sequenced in-house on an Illumina MiSeq and processed with MiXCR. All recipients received anti-thymocyte globulin induction followed by maintenance tacrolimus and steroids for 3 to 4 years.

Note on this clone: This receptor's antigen is unknown. Per-base quality was not reported, and no clone a single base away is much larger than it.

Blood samples were collected up to 4 times in the first month after transplant and then at least monthly when available. Trimming costs V 5 bases and J 0 bases, and their ends lie 10 bases apart. CDR1 GTSNPN and CDR2 SVGIG were looked up in the germline V gene (reference sequence). From the cysteine through the phenylalanine, the CDR3 covers 13 amino acids. Of all the DNA, just the CDR3 is kept, 39 bases in frame from base 1. Receptors were amplified or captured by the immunoSEQ multiplex PCR assay. For most patients, high-throughput TCR-beta CDR3 sequencing of genomic DNA was performed by Adaptive Biotechnologies. The study's processing was this. Adaptive's ImmunoSEQ software was the source of the TCR sequencing data for about 17 patients, while three other patients were processed with MiXCR and VDJtools. Because the origin of CDR3 nucleotide sequences shared between donor and recipient could not be assigned, those sequences were removed. To be classed as alloreactive, a clone needed at least 2-fold expansion over unstimulated cells and a minimum CFSE-low frequency of 0.002% (template counts) or 0.001% (read counts). Clones were considered mappable if detected in sequenced pre-transplant spleen, lymph node, or MLR CFSE-low populations of the donor or recipient. The cumulative frequency of alloreactive clones was calculated as a percentage of all sequences, weighted by copy number. TCRdb carries this immuneACCESS record with in-frame sequences only. Its versions omit some clonotypes, under half of them owing to an unresolved V gene in the studies checked, with the rest unexplained. The V and J calls and clone size come from that table; D and trimming were worked out from the DNA. Here the sample has just under 55,000 clones; under 95% occur a single time. Roughly 6% of the sample is taken by the ten largest.

The paper as a whole reports these results and caveats: In patients with donor T cell macrochimerism, the allografts had high GvH to HvG T cell clonal ratios. The conclusions were limited by the relatively low number and heterogeneity of the intestinal transplant patients. GvH clones were detected in recipient bone marrow, and some appeared earlier in ileal mucosa or blood, consistent with an intestinal mucosal origin. Early after transplant, peak levels of circulating GvH clones were associated with declines in HvG clones.

Recombination connected TRBV30 to TRBJ1-1; confidence is insufficient to name the D gene. This TCR came from a human patient who received an intestinal transplant, so some T cells may come from the graft donor. The sample consisted of PBMCs, taken roughly 680 days after intestinal transplant. The DNA sequence reads TGTGCCTGGTCCAGGTACTTGAACACTGAAGCTTTCTTT. Protein translation: CAWSRYLNTEAFF.